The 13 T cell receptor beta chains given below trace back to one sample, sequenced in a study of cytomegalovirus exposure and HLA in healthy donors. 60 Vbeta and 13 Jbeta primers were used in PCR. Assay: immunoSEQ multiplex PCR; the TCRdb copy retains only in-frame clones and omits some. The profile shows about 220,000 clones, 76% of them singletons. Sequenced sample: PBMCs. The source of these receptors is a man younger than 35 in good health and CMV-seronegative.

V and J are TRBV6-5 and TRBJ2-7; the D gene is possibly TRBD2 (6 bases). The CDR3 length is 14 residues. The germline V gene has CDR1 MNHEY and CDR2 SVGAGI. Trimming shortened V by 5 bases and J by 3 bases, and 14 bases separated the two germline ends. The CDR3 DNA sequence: TGTGCCAGCAGTCATGAGGAGGGAGACTACGAGCAGTACTTC. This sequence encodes CASSHEEGDYEQYF.

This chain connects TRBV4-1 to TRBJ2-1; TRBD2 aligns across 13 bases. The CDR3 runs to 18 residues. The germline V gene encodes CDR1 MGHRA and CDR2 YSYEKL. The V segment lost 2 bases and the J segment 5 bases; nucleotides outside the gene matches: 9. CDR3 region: CASSQWTSGRGGDNEQFF. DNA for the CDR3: TGCGCCAGCAGCCAATGGACTAGCGGGAGAGGGGGGGACAATGAGCAGTTCTTC.

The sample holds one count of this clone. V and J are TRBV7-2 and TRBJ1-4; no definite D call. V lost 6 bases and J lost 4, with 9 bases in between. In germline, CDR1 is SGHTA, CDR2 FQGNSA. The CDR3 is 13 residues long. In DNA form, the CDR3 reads TGTGCCAGCAGGCTGACAAGTAATGAAAAACTGTTTTTT. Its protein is CASRLTSNEKLFF.

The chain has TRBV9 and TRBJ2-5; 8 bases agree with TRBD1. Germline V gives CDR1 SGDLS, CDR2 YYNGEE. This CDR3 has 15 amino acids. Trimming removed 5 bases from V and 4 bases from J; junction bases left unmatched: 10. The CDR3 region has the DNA TGTGCCAGCAGAGCAGGACAGGGCGAATCAGAGACCCAGTACTTC. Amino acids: CASRAGQGESETQYF.

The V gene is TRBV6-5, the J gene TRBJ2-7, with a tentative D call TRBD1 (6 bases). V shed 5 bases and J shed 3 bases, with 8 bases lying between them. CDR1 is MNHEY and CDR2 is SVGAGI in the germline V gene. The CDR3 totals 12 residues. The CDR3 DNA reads TGTGCCAGCAGTCGACAGGACTACGAGCAGTACTTC. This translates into CASSRQDYEQYF.

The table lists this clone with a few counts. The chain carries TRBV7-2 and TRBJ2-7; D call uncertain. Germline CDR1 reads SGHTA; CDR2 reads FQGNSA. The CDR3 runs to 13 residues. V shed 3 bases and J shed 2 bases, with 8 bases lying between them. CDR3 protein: CASSFSYAYEQYF. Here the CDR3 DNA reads TGTGCCAGCAGCTTCTCCTACGCCTACGAGCAGTACTTC.

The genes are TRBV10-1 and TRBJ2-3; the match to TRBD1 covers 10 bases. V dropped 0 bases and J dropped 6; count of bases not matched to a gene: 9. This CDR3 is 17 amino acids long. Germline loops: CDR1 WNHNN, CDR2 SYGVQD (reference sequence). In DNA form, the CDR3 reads TGCGCCAGCAGTGAGTCCCGGGGGACAGGGGTATCTGATACGCAGTATTTT. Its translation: CASSESRGTGVSDTQYF.

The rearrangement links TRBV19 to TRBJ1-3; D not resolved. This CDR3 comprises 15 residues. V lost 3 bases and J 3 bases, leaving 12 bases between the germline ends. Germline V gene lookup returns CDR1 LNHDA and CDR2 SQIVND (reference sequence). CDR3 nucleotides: TGTGCCAGTAGTATGACCGACTCAAGTGGAAACACCATATATTTT. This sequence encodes CASSMTDSSGNTIYF.

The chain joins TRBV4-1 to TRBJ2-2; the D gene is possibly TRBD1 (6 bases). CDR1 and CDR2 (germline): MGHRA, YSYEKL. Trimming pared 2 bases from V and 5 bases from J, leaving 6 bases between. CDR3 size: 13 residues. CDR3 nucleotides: TGCGCCAGCAGCCAACAGGGGACCGGGGAGCTGTTTTTT. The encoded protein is CASSQQGTGELFF.

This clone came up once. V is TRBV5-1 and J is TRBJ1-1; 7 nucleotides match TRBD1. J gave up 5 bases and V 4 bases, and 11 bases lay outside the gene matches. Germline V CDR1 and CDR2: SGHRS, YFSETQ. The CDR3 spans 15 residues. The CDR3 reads CASSEEPTGYTEAFF. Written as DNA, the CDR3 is TGCGCCAGCAGCGAGGAACCGACAGGGTATACTGAAGCTTTCTTT.

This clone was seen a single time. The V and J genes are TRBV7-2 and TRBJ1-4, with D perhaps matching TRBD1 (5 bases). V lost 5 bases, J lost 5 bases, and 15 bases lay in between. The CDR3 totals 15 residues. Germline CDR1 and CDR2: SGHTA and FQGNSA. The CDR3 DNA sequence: TGTGCCAGCAGCGAGATGCCAGGGAGGAATGAAAAACTGTTTTTT. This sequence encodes CASSEMPGRNEKLFF. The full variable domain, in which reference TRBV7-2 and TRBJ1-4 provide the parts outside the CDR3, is GAGVSQSPSNKVTEKGKDVELRCDPISGHTALYWYRQSLGQGLEFLIYFQGNSAPDKSGLPSDRFSAERTGGSVSTLTIQRTQQEDSAVYLCASSEMPGRNEKLFFGSGTQLSVL.

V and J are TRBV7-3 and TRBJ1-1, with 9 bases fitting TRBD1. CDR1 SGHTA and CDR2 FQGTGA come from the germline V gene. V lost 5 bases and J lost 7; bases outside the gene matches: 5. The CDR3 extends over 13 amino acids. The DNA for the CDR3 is TGTGCCAGCAGCGAGAACAGGGGGCGTGAAGCTTTCTTT. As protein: CASSENRGREAFF.

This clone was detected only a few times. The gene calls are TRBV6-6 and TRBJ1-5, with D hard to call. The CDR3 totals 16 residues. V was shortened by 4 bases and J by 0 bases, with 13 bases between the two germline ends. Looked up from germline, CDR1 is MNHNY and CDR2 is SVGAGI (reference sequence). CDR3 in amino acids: CASSLASSPSNQPQHF. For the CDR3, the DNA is TGTGCCAGCAGTTTAGCGTCATCCCCTAGCAATCAGCCCCAGCATTTT.